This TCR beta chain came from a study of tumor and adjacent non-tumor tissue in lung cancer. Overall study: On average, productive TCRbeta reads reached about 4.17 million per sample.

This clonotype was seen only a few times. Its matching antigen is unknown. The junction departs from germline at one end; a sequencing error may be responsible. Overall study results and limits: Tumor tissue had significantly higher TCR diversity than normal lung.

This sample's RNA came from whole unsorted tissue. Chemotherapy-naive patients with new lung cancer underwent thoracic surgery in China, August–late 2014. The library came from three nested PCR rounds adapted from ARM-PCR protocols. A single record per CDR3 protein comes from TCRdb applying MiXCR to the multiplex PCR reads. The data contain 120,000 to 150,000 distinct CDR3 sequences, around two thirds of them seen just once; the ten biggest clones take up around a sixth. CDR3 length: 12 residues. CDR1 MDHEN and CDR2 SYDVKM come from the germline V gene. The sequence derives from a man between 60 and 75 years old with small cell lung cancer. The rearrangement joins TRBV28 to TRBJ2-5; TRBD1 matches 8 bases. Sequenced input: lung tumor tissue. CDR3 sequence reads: CASSLRGQAYDF. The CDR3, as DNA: TGTGCCAGCAGCCTCAGGGGGCAGGCCTATGACTTC.